This T cell receptor beta chain was captured in a study of cytomegalovirus exposure and HLA in healthy donors. This clone was seen a handful of times. J gave up 6 bases and V 1 base, and 6 bases lay outside the gene matches. The CDR3 length is 15 residues. CDR1 SEHNR and CDR2 FQNEAQ come from the germline V gene (reference sequence). PCR employed 60 Vbeta and 13 Jbeta primers. Clones were read by immunoSEQ multiplex PCR, and TCRdb kept only the in-frame ones, dropping some. The profile shows around 200,000 clones, approximately 79% of them singletons. This sequence was found in a woman aged 25 to 39 in good health and CMV-seropositive. Sequencing was done on a sample of PBMCs. The chain recombines TRBV7-9 with TRBJ2-1; 7 bases are shared with TRBD2. CDR3 region: CASSLGGLSPNEQFF. As DNA, the CDR3 is TGTGCCAGCAGCTTAGGGGGACTATCCCCCAATGAGCAGTTCTTC.